Shown below are 21 T cell receptor beta chains from a single sample sequenced in a study of blood T cell repertoires in COVID-19. The method was immunoSEQ multiplex PCR; TCRdb's version includes in-frame clones alone and lacks a portion of them. The sample lists around 180,000 clones; roughly 80% were seen once. Sequencing input: peripheral blood. The receptors here all came from a man aged 60-69 years with active or convalescent COVID-19.

The V and J genes are TRBV28 and TRBJ2-1; 7 bases are a match to TRBD1. CDR3 length: 16 amino acids. V was clipped by 5 bases and J by 2 bases; unmatched bases: 9. Per germline, CDR1 MDHEN and CDR2 SYDVKM. CDR3 region: CASSPPLTGTYNEQFF. The CDR3 nucleotides are TGTGCCAGCAGTCCTCCATTGACAGGGACCTACAATGAGCAGTTCTTC.

V usage is TRBV10-3 and J usage is TRBJ2-7; possible D gene TRBD1, 6 bases. V was trimmed by 3 bases and J by 3 bases, leaving 15 bases between them. CDR3 length equals 15 residues. Germline CDR1 ENHRY, CDR2 SYGVKD. The CDR3 sequence is CAISDPGQLGYEQYF. In nucleotides, the CDR3 is TGTGCCATCAGTGACCCAGGACAGTTAGGCTACGAGCAGTACTTC.

The J gene is TRBJ2-1, the V gene TRBV5-1; D unresolved. The CDR3 extends over 15 amino acids. Germline lookup yields CDR1 SGHRS and CDR2 YFSETQ. The V and J ends lost 0 bases and 6 bases respectively, with 13 bases between them. The CDR3 DNA is TGCGCCAGCAGCTTGGTTATACAACCCTCCAATGAGCAGTTCTTC. Translation: CASSLVIQPSNEQFF.

The chain employs TRBV25-1 and TRBJ2-5; D gene ambiguous. The CDR3 contains 13 residues. V lost 2 bases and J lost 11, with 15 bases in between. The germline V gene has CDR1 MGHDK and CDR2 SYGVNS. CDR3 protein: CASSERERLSQYF. CDR3 nucleotides: TGTGCCAGCAGTGAAAGAGAACGGTTGTCGCAGTACTTC.

There are a few counts of this clone. This CDR3 is also generated by other DNA sequences in the sample. CDR3 amino acids: CASSPRTASGNTIYF. The CDR3 region has the DNA TGTGCCAGCAGCCCCCGGACAGCGTCTGGAAACACCATATATTTT. The chain employs TRBV7-9 and TRBJ1-3, with a weak D call TRBD1 (6 bases). Deletions cut 5 bases from V and 1 base from J, with 12 bases between. The CDR3 sequence is 15 residues long. Germline V gene sequence: CDR1 SEHNR, CDR2 FQNEAQ (reference sequence).

This chain links TRBV3-1 (or the pseudogene TRBV3-2) with TRBJ2-3; D unresolved. CDR1 is LGHDT and CDR2 is YNNKEL in the germline V gene (reference sequence). Between the trimmed V and J ends, which lost 4 bases and 1 base, there was a span of 9 bases. This CDR3 contains 14 residues. The CDR3 DNA reads as TGTGCCAGCAGCCTCGGCGGCGGCACAGATACGCAGTATTTT. Its translation: CASSLGGGTDTQYF.

This rearrangement joins TRBV7-9 to TRBJ2-3, with 12 bases fitting TRBD1. Germline CDR1 SEHNR, CDR2 FQNEAQ (reference sequence). This CDR3 contains 17 residues. The J segment lost 4 bases and the V segment lost 0 bases, leaving 5 bases of the junction unmatched. In DNA, the CDR3 is TGTGCCAGCAGCTTAGCCGGGACAGGGGGCTCCCCAGATACGCAGTATTTT. Residues: CASSLAGTGGSPDTQYF. Based on the CDR3 plus reference TRBV7-9 and TRBJ2-3, the full variable domain is DTGVSQNPRHKITKRGQNVTFRCDPISEHNRLYWYRQTLGQGPEFLTYFQNEAQLEKSRLLSDRFSAERPKGSFSTLEIQRTEQGDSAMYLCASSLAGTGGSPDTQYFGPGTRLTVL.

This clone is a singleton in its sample. The CDR3 DNA reads TGTGCCAGCAGTTTTAAAGGACAGGGGGCAGGGACAGATACGCAGTATTTT. Translated: CASSFKGQGAGTDTQYF. The chain joins TRBV28 to TRBJ2-3; 11 positions match TRBD1. CDR1 is MDHEN, CDR2 SYDVKM, per germline. Trimming took 3 bases from V and 3 from J; bases not matched to a gene: 8. CDR3 length: 17 amino acids.

Points on this clone: At the DNA level, this CDR3 is encoded by other sequences in the same sample as well. CDR3 DNA: TGTGCCAGTCGACTAGCGGGAGATACGCAGTATTTT. This gives the protein CASRLAGDTQYF. The chain couples TRBV19 to TRBJ2-3, with TRBD2 matching 10 bases. Per germline, CDR1 LNHDA and CDR2 SQIVND (reference sequence). V lost 8 bases to trimming and J lost 5 bases; unmatched junction nucleotides: 1. This CDR3 contains 12 residues.

There are a few counts of this clone. The chain uses TRBV5-1 and TRBJ2-1, with D tentatively TRBD1 (5 bases). V gave up 4 bases and J gave up 8 bases, with 16 bases separating them. Germline V CDR1 and CDR2: SGHRS, YFSETQ. The CDR3 runs to 14 residues. The CDR3 DNA reads as TGCGCCAGCAGCCCTGACAGCGATCGGGATGAGCAGTTCTTC. Protein sequence: CASSPDSDRDEQFF. Together with reference TRBV5-1 and TRBJ2-1, the CDR3 gives the full variable domain: KAGVTQTPRYLIKTRGQQVTLSCSPISGHRSVSWYQQTPGQGLQFLFEYFSETQRNKGNFPGRFSGRQFSNSRSEMNVSTLELGDSALYLCASSPDSDRDEQFFGPGTRLTVL.

The gene calls are TRBV5-1 and TRBJ2-4; perhaps TRBD2 as D (7 bases). The V and J ends lost 2 bases and 0 bases respectively, with 15 bases between them. Germline-derived CDR1 and CDR2 are SGHRS and YFSETQ. CDR3 length: 17 residues. Here the CDR3 reads CASSLEAGAGAKNIQYF. Written as DNA, the CDR3 is TGCGCCAGCAGCTTAGAGGCGGGGGCGGGAGCCAAAAACATTCAGTACTTC.

V usage is TRBV5-1 and J usage is TRBJ1-3; D gene ambiguous. V dropped 0 bases and J dropped 0 bases, with 16 bases sitting between them. Germline loops: CDR1 SGHRS, CDR2 YFSETQ. The CDR3 has 18 amino acids. This CDR3 is CASSLAGGRASSGNTIYF. The CDR3 nucleotides read TGCGCCAGCAGCTTGGCCGGCGGCCGTGCCTCCTCTGGAAACACCATATATTTT.

In DNA, the CDR3 is TGTGCCAGCAGCCTGACAGGGGGCGGGGATACGCAGTATTTT. Translating it yields CASSLTGGGDTQYF. This chain uses TRBV7-2 with TRBJ2-3, with TRBD1 matching over 10 bases. The CDR3 has 14 amino acids. Losses at the gene ends were 5 bases for V and 6 bases for J; bases not matched to a gene: 5. Germline V lookup: CDR1 SGHTA, CDR2 FQGNSA.

The genes are TRBV27 and TRBJ2-7; no firm D call. The V end was cut by 2 bases, the J end by 6 bases, with 5 bases between. The V gene's germline CDR1 is MNHEY and CDR2 SMNVEV (reference sequence). The CDR3 sequence is 11 residues long. In DNA, the CDR3 is TGTGCCAGCAGTTTAACGAGCGAGCAGTACTTC. It specifies CASSLTSEQYF.

V gene TRBV20-1 combines with J gene TRBJ2-3; D is perhaps TRBD1 (5 bases). The germline V gene encodes CDR1 DFQATT and CDR2 SNEGSKA (reference sequence). Deletions cut 3 bases from V and 2 bases from J, with 12 bases between. This CDR3 contains 14 residues. This chain's CDR3 is CSASSGPITDTQYF. In nucleotides, the CDR3 is TGCAGTGCTAGTTCAGGGCCGATCACAGATACGCAGTATTTT.

V is TRBV21-1 and J is TRBJ2-6; the tabulated D call, TRBD1, remains unverified against the DNA. TRBV21-1 is a pseudogene segment. The CDR3 consists of 17 residues. CDR3 bases: TGTGCCAGCAGCTTCCGGGACATTAGCTCTGGGGCCAACGTCCTGACTTTC. This translates into CASSFRDISSGANVLTF.

V is TRBV27 and J is TRBJ1-5; D is perhaps TRBD1 (5 bases). The CDR3 totals 14 residues. The germline V gene encodes CDR1 MNHEY and CDR2 SMNVEV (reference sequence). The V end was cut by 0 bases, the J end by 4 bases, with 7 bases between. CDR3 coding DNA: TGTGCCAGCAGTTTATCCCAGGGTAATCAGCCCCAGCATTTT. This codes for CASSLSQGNQPQHF.

The J gene is TRBJ2-5, the V gene TRBV10-3; D is perhaps TRBD1 (6 bases). Trimming left V 3 bases short and J 4 bases short, with 15 bases between. CDR3 length equals 15 residues. CDR1 and CDR2 (germline): ENHRY, SYGVKD. Here the CDR3 reads CAISDPRWDTETQYF. CDR3 coding DNA: TGTGCCATCAGTGACCCCAGGTGGGACACAGAGACCCAGTACTTC.

This clone has only a few counts. The rearrangement joins TRBV10-3 to TRBJ1-3; 7 nucleotides match TRBD1. The germline CDR1 and CDR2 sequences are ENHRY and SYGVKD. J gave up 0 bases and V 4 bases, and 6 bases lay outside the gene matches. The CDR3 runs 16 residues. The CDR3 coding sequence is TGTGCCATCAGTGGCGACAGGGTCTCCTCTGGAAACACCATATATTTT. Protein product: CAISGDRVSSGNTIYF.

The rearrangement links TRBV19 to TRBJ1-6, with 10 bases fitting TRBD1. Germline CDR1 reads LNHDA; CDR2 reads SQIVND (reference sequence). Trimming took 8 bases from V and 9 from J; bases not matched to a gene: 1. The CDR3 loop spans 12 amino acids. The CDR3 reads CASGDRGSPLHF. In nucleotides, the CDR3 is TGTGCCAGTGGGGACAGGGGTTCACCCCTCCACTTT.

The chain carries TRBV6-5 and TRBJ2-7, with 8 bases fitting TRBD2. In germline, CDR1 is MNHEY, CDR2 SVGAGI. Unmatched junction bases numbered 6, after V lost 0 bases and J lost 2 bases. This CDR3 has 16 amino acids. The chain's CDR3 is CASSYSPTSVAYEQYF. DNA for the CDR3: TGTGCCAGCAGTTACTCGCCGACTAGCGTGGCCTACGAGCAGTACTTC.